Following are 10 T cell receptor beta chains from one sample sequenced in a study of blood T cell repertoires in COVID-19. Sequencing was performed with immunoSEQ multiplex PCR; in TCRdb, only in-frame clones are kept and a portion is missing. This sample carries around 30,000 clones, more than 80% of them seen once, and the ten largest clones take roughly 7.7%. The sample consisted of peripheral blood. The receptors here all came from a human donor in a cohort sampled during active COVID-19.

CDR3: CASSGGGEDEQYF. DNA for the CDR3: TGCGCCAGCAGTGGTGGAGGGGAGGACGAGCAGTACTTC. The genes are TRBV10-1 and TRBJ2-7; perhaps TRBD2 as D (6 bases). CDR1 and CDR2 (germline): WNHNN, SYGVQD (reference sequence). This CDR3 comprises 13 residues. Trimming cost V 4 bases and J 5 bases, with 12 bases left between them.

The rearrangement links TRBV9 to TRBJ2-2, with no clear D. Germline V gene data show CDR1 as SGDLS and CDR2 as YYNGEE. Trimming removed 0 bases from V and 0 bases from J, with 12 bases in between. The CDR3 runs to 17 residues. The CDR3 sequence: CASSVVGSGSNTGELFF. The DNA of the CDR3 is TGTGCCAGCAGCGTAGTTGGGTCAGGTTCGAACACCGGGGAGCTGTTTTTT. Drawing the rest from reference TRBV9 and TRBJ2-2, the complete variable domain is DSGVTQTPKHLITATGQRVTLRCSPRSGDLSVYWYQQSLDQGLQFLIQYYNGEERAKGNILERFSAQQFPDLHSELNLSSLELGDSALYFCASSVVGSGSNTGELFFGEGSRLTVL.

The chain employs TRBV7-3 and TRBJ2-1, with D possibly TRBD1 on 6 matching bases. Germline V gives CDR1 SGHTA, CDR2 FQGTGA. V was cut by 1 base and J by 1 base, with 8 bases left in between. The CDR3 has 15 residues. The DNA for the CDR3 is TGTGCCAGCAGCTTAAGCAGGGGATCCTACAATGAGCAGTTCTTC. Protein sequence: CASSLSRGSYNEQFF.

The chain uses TRBV2 and TRBJ1-4, with D possibly being TRBD1 (5 bases). The CDR3 spans 14 residues. Trimming pared 6 bases from V and 8 bases from J, leaving 16 bases between. The V gene's germline CDR1 is SNHLY and CDR2 FYNNEI. For the CDR3, the DNA is TGTGCCAGCAGGGAGACCGGGGGTAGGGAAAAACTGTTTTTT. Translated: CASRETGGREKLFF.

V and J are TRBV10-3 and TRBJ2-2; TRBD2 agrees at 10 bases. From germline, CDR1 is ENHRY and CDR2 SYGVKD. This CDR3 comprises 18 residues. Germline trimming cut 7 bases from V and 0 bases from J; bases unmatched to any gene: 11. Written as DNA, the CDR3 is TGTGCCATCACCCCTGAGCAGCGGGGGGGCCCGAACACCGGGGAGCTGTTTTTT. Encoded protein: CAITPEQRGGPNTGELFF.

The J gene is TRBJ1-5, the V gene TRBV14, with D possibly matching TRBD1 (6 bases). This CDR3 region has 13 residues. V lost 7 bases, J lost 5 bases, and 12 bases lay in between. CDR1 and CDR2 (germline): SGHDN, FVKESK. CDR3 nucleotides: TGTGCCAGCAACTACAGGGTCGATCAGCCCCAGCATTTT. This codes for CASNYRVDQPQHF.

The chain combines TRBV30 with TRBJ2-2; TRBD1 agrees at 9 bases. Germline V gene sequence: CDR1 GTSNPN, CDR2 SVGIG (reference sequence). This CDR3 comprises 15 residues. The V and J ends lost 3 bases and 1 base, in that order; junction bases with no gene match: 3. The CDR3 is CAWRKGQGNTGELFF. The CDR3 DNA is TGTGCCTGGAGGAAGGGACAGGGGAACACCGGGGAGCTGTTTTTT.

The chain links TRBV6-1 to TRBJ2-2; maybe TRBD2 (5 bases). The CDR3 loop spans 14 amino acids. Germline V lookup: CDR1 MNHNS, CDR2 SASEGT. Between the trimmed V and J ends, which lost 2 bases and 5 bases, there was a span of 9 bases. The DNA for the CDR3 is TGTGCCAGCAGTGAATTGAGGGAGACCGGGGAGCTGTTTTTT. It codes for CASSELRETGELFF.

The chain has TRBV28 and TRBJ2-3; 7 nucleotides match TRBD1. This CDR3 has 14 amino acids. Germline CDR1 is MDHEN and CDR2 is SYDVKM. V lost 7 bases to trimming and J lost 1 base; unmatched junction nucleotides: 5. The CDR3 here is CASISGQGTDTQYF. The CDR3 bases are TGTGCCAGCATTTCCGGACAGGGCACAGATACGCAGTATTTT.

J is TRBJ2-1 and V is TRBV7-6, with D unresolved. Germline V gene sequence: CDR1 SGHVS, CDR2 FNYEAQ. CDR3 length equals 13 residues. The V end was cut by 4 bases, the J end by 8 bases, with 12 bases between. In DNA form, the CDR3 reads TGTGCCAGCAGCTCGCGACCGGGTTATGAGCAGTTCTTC. Its translation is CASSSRPGYEQFF.